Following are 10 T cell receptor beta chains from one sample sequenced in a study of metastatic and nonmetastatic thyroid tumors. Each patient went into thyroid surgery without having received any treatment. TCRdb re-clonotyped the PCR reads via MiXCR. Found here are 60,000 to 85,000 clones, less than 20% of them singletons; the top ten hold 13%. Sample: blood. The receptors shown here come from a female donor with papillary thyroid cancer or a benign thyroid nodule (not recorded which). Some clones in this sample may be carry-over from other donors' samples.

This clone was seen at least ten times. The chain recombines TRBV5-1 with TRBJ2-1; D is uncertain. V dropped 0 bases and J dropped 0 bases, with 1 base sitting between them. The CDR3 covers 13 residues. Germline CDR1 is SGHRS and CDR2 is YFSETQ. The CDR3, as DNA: TGCGCCAGCAGCTTGGCCTCCTACAATGAGCAGTTCTTC. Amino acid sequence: CASSLASYNEQFF.

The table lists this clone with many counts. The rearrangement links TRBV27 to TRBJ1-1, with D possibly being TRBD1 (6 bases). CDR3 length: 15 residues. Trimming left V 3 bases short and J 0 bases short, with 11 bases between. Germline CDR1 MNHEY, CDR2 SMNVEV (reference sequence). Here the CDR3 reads CASSFTGHMNTEAFF. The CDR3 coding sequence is TGTGCCAGCAGTTTTACAGGGCACATGAACACTGAAGCTTTCTTT.

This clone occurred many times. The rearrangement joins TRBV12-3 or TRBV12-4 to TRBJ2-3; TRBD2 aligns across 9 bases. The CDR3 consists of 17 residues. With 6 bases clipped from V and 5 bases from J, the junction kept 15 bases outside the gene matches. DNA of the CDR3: TGTGCCAGCAGCGCCGGTGGGAGGGGCGGGAGGGGAGATACGCAGTATTTT. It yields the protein CASSAGGRGGRGDTQYF.

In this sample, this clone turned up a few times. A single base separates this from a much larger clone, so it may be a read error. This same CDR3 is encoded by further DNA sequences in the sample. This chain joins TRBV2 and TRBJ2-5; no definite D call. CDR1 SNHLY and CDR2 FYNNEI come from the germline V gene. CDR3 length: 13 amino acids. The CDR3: CASSEAPQPGQYF. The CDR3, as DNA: TGTGCTAGCAGTGAAGCTCCCCAGCCGGGCCAGTACTTC.

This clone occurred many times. The CDR3 DNA follows: TGCGCCAGCAGTGAGTCCCGGGGCGGCGTTATTGAGCAGTACTTC. Translating gives CASSESRGGVIEQYF. The genes are TRBV10-1 and TRBJ2-7; D could derive from TRBD1 or TRBD2 (5 bases each). The V end was cut by 0 bases, the J end by 7 bases, with 16 bases between. Germline CDR1 and CDR2: WNHNN and SYGVQD (reference sequence). The CDR3 contains 15 residues.

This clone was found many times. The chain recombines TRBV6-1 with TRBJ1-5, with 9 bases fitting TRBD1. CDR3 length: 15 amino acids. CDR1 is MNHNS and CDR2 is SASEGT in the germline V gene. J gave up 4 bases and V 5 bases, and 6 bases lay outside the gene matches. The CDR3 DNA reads TGTGCCAGCAGTTTCGGGACAGGGAGTAATCAGCCCCAGCATTTT. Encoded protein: CASSFGTGSNQPQHF.

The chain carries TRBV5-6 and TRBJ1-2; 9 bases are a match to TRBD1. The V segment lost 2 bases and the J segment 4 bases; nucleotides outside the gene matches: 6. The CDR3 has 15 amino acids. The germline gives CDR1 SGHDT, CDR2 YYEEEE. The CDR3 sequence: CASSFWDRASYGYTF. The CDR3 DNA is TGTGCCAGCAGCTTTTGGGACAGGGCCTCCTATGGCTACACCTTC. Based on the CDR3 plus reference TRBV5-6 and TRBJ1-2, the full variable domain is DAGVTQSPTHLIKTRGQQVTLRCSPKSGHDTVSWYQQALGQGPQFIFQYYEEEERQRGNFPDRFSGHQFPNYSSELNVNALLLGDSALYLCASSFWDRASYGYTFGSGTRLTVV.

The CDR3 coding sequence is TGTGCCAGCAGCTTAACTAGCGGGAGGGCTCCGGGGAGAAACAATGAGCAGTTCTTC. This translates into CASSLTSGRAPGRNNEQFF. This rearrangement joins TRBV7-3 to TRBJ2-1, with TRBD2 matching 11 bases. The CDR3 has 19 amino acids. The germline gives CDR1 SGHTA, CDR2 FQGTGA. Trimming took 0 bases from V and 5 from J; bases not matched to a gene: 12.

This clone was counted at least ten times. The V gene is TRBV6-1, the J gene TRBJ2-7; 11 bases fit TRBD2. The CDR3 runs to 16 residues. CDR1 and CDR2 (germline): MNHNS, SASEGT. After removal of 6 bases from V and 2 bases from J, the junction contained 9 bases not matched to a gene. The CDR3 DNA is TGTGCCAGCAGCGACGGGACTAGCGGTTATACCTACGAGCAGTACTTC. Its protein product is CASSDGTSGYTYEQYF.

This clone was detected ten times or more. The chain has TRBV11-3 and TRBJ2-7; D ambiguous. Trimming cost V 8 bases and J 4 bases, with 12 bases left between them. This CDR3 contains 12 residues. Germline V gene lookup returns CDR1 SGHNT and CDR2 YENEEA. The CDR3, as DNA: TGTGCCAGCCCTTCAGTTGTGTACGAGCAGTACTTC. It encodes CASPSVVYEQYF.